Listed below are T cell receptor beta chains from one sample, sequenced in a study of regulatory T cells in long-lasting Graves disease. MiXCR was run by TCRdb on the multiplex PCR reads, yielding one entry per CDR3 protein. This sample has about 440,000 distinct CDR3 sequences, with 15% to 20% found just once. These data also formed part of another study, on T cells in Graves' hyperthyroidism and ophthalmopathy.

Material: peripheral blood mononuclear cells (PBMCs), obtained at new diagnosis, from a patient treated with antithyroid drugs. The source of these receptors is a woman younger than 45 with Graves disease. Both conserved end residues are part of each CDR3. Each record gives: clone size, J gene, D gene, V gene, CDR3 DNA, CDR3 protein. The D gene is left open where the match is weak. A clone size is listed for some rows: how often the clone was seen (once, few, many), or a class if it is expanded.

size: many
J: TRBJ1-4
D: TRBD1
V: TRBV28
DNA: TGTGCCAGCAGTCCCGACAGGGGGGTGGAAAAACTGTTTTTT
CDR3: CASSPDRGVEKLFF

size: NA
J: TRBJ2-7
D: NA
V: TRBV5-1
DNA: TGCGCCAGCAGCCGAGGGGGAAATGAGCAGTACTTC
CDR3: CASSRGGNEQYF

size: many
J: TRBJ2-3
D: NA
V: TRBV12-3/TRBV12-4
DNA: TGTGCCAGCAGACCCAGGGCCAACGCTGATACGCAGTATTTT
CDR3: CASRPRANADTQYF

size: many
J: TRBJ2-7
D: NA
V: TRBV2
DNA: TGTGCCAGCGGGAAAGCCCCCCACGCCGACGAGCAGTACTTC
CDR3: CASGKAPHADEQYF

size: many
J: TRBJ2-1
D: TRBD2
V: TRBV7-9
DNA: TGTGCCAGCTTAGCGGGAGGGCCCCTCAATGAGCAGTTCTTC
CDR3: CASLAGGPLNEQFF

size: NA
J: TRBJ2-5
D: TRBD1
V: TRBV12-3/TRBV12-4
DNA: TGTGCCAGCAGGGAGACAGGGGGAGAGACCCAGTACTTC
CDR3: CASRETGGETQYF

size: NA
J: TRBJ2-5
D: NA
V: TRBV7-9
DNA: TGTGCCAGCAGCTGGACCGAACAAGAGACCCAGTACTTC
CDR3: CASSWTEQETQYF

size: NA
J: TRBJ2-7
D: TRBD2
V: TRBV28
DNA: TGTGCCAGCAGTTTATCGGCCGGGACTAGCGGGACCTACGAGCAGTACTTC
CDR3: CASSLSAGTSGTYEQYF

size: NA
J: TRBJ2-7
D: TRBD2
V: TRBV10-2
DNA: TGCGCCAGCAGGAGAGCGGGAGAATCAGAGCAGTACTTC
CDR3: CASRRAGESEQYF

size: once
J: TRBJ2-1
D: TRBD2
V: TRBV5-1
DNA: TGCGCCAGCAGCTCATCCGGGGGACTAGCGGCTCCCCAGGTTAAATATGAGCAGTTCTTC
CDR3: CASSSSGGLAAPQVKYEQFF

size: few
J: TRBJ1-5
D: NA
V: TRBV6-2/TRBV6-3
DNA: TGTGCCAGCAGTTACTCGTCTCAGCCCCAGCATTTT
CDR3: CASSYSSQPQHF

size: NA
J: TRBJ2-5
D: TRBD1
V: TRBV12-3/TRBV12-4
DNA: TGTGCCAGCAGTCTGACAGGGGAGGTAGAGACCCAGTACTTC
CDR3: CASSLTGEVETQYF

size: NA
J: TRBJ2-1
D: NA
V: TRBV9
DNA: TGTGCCAGCAGCGTAGCTACTAAGCGGTATCCTCGAAAGGTCCTCTACAATGAGCAGTTCTTC
CDR3: CASSVATKRYPRKVLYNEQFF

size: NA
J: TRBJ2-1
D: NA
V: TRBV11-3
DNA: TGTGCCAGCAGCTTAGCTTGGCCGCAAGTTGAGCAGTTCTTC
CDR3: CASSLAWPQVEQFF